This T cell receptor (beta chain) was profiled in a study of T cells in lung cancer brain metastases. Study background: Median interval between primary and brain metastasis samples was roughly 350 days.

The CDR3 loop spans 14 amino acids. Germline V gene sequence: CDR1 MNHNY, CDR2 SVGAGI (reference sequence). Deletions cut 7 bases from V and 5 bases from J, with 16 bases between. Study results and limitations: Compared with paired primaries, brain metastases showed fewer unique productive clones (around 1,500 versus 4,400). Few clones were shared between paired lesions (mean Morisita 0.23); most were lesion-specific.

Assay used: immunoSEQ multiplex PCR; TCRdb lists only in-frame clones, some missing. The profile shows about 4,800 clones, roughly 85% of them singletons. Roughly 5 deparaffinized, unstained about 9.2 um sections supplied tumor areas macrodissected using marked H&E slides as a guide. Remarks on this clone: Its antigen is unidentified.

The sample taken for sequencing was tumor tissue from the primary lung tumor. The chain has TRBV6-6 and TRBJ2-3, with D possibly TRBD2 on 6 matching bases. This clonotype was obtained from a woman aged 50 to 60 with non-small cell lung cancer. The CDR3, as DNA: TGTGCCAGCATCAGGGAACTAGCTAAAGATACGCAGTATTTT. As protein: CASIRELAKDTQYF.